This TCR beta chain originates from a study of T-cell memory formation after mild COVID-19. Overall study: The TCR clusters were mostly specific to one donor. Findings and caveats of the study: CD4+ contracting clones were mainly CM and EM; CD8+ ones, EMRA.

This clonotype has a handful of counts. Its target is not known. Constant-segment primers were used for 5'RACE, and the resulting TCR alpha and TCR beta cDNA libraries carried sample barcodes and UMIs. TCRdb re-called the 5' RACE reads with MiXCR, one entry per CDR3 protein. The sample holds about 240,000 distinct CDR3 sequences, roughly a tenth seen once. This CDR3 has 16 amino acids. The V gene end was trimmed by 6 bases and the J gene end by 6 bases; junction bases not matched to a gene: 14. The V gene is TRBV12-3 or TRBV12-4, the J gene TRBJ1-5; 7 nucleotides match TRBD1. The TCR sequence derives from a man between 18 and 29 years old who had mild COVID-19 (a few samples of this study predate the infection). Cell type and time point are not known. The sequencing sample was made of PBMCs or a T cell subset sorted from them (not recorded which). This CDR3 is CASRQGWDSQGQPQHF. The CDR3 DNA follows: TGTGCCAGCAGGCAGGGTTGGGACAGCCAGGGTCAGCCCCAGCATTTT.